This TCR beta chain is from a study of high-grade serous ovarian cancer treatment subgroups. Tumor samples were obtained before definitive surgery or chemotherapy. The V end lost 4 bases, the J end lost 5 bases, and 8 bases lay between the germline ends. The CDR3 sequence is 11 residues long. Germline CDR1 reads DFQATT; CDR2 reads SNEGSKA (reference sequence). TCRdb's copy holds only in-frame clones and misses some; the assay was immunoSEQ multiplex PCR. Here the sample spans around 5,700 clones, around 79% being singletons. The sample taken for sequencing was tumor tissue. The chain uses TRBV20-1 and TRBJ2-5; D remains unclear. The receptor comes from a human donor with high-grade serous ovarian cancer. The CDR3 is CSATFSETQYF. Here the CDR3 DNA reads TGCAGTGCTACCTTCTCGGAGACCCAGTACTTC.